These 27 T cell receptor beta chains were all obtained from the same sample, sequenced in a study of radiotherapy plus CTLA-4 blockade in lung cancer. TCRdb's table, derived via immunoSEQ multiplex PCR, lists solely in-frame clones and lacks some. The sample has fewer than 95,000 clones, about 83% seen once; the top ten hold 0.84%. The starting material was peripheral blood, obtained from a patient treated with radiotherapy plus ipilimumab. The receptors were sampled from a human donor with non-small cell lung cancer who had stable disease on radiotherapy plus ipilimumab.

This chain connects TRBV27 to TRBJ1-5; a possible D gene is TRBD1 (5 bases). CDR1 and CDR2 from the germline V gene are MNHEY and SMNVEV (reference sequence). This CDR3 comprises 16 residues. The germline V and J ends were trimmed by 2 bases and 0 bases, with 11 bases remaining between them. CDR3 nucleotide sequence: TGTGCCAGCAGTTTAGCGGGGGGTTTTAGCAATCAGCCCCAGCATTTT. It codes for CASSLAGGFSNQPQHF.

The V call is TRBV29-1, the J call TRBJ2-1; 11 bases match TRBD2. Germline CDR1 reads SQVTM; CDR2 reads ANQGSEA. The ends lost 1 base at V and 6 bases at J; junction bases unmatched: 11. CDR3 length: 17 residues. In DNA, the CDR3 is TGCAGCGTTGAAGGTGGGGCTAGCGGGGGGAGAGGCAATGAGCAGTTCTTC. It encodes CSVEGGASGGRGNEQFF.

This sequence joins TRBV7-8 and TRBJ2-5; TRBD2 matches at 9 bases. V was clipped by 4 bases and J by 5 bases; unmatched bases: 8. The CDR3 spans 15 residues. The germline CDR1 and CDR2 sequences are SGHVS and FQNEAQ. DNA for the CDR3: TGTGCCAGCAGCTCCAGCGGGGGGAAATGGGAGACCCAGTACTTC. Its translation is CASSSSGGKWETQYF.

J is TRBJ2-7 and V is TRBV7-3; tentative D call: TRBD2 (6 bases). Germline V gene lookup returns CDR1 SGHTA and CDR2 FQGTGA. The CDR3 sequence is 13 residues long. Trimming stripped 3 bases from V and 4 bases from J, with 10 bases between. CDR3 nucleotides: TGTGCCAGCAGCTTCCAGGGAGGATACGAGCAGTACTTC. Its protein product is CASSFQGGYEQYF.

To note about this clone: Other DNA sequences in this specimen translate into the identical CDR3. This rearrangement joins TRBV27 to TRBJ2-7; a weak D match, TRBD2 (5 bases). The CDR3 runs 12 residues. The germline V gene encodes CDR1 MNHEY and CDR2 SMNVEV (reference sequence). The V end lost 5 bases, the J end lost 4 bases, and 9 bases lay between the germline ends. CDR3: CASSHRGYEQYF. In DNA form, the CDR3 reads TGTGCCAGCAGTCACCGGGGTTACGAGCAGTACTTC.

This clone was detected only once. V and J are TRBV19 and TRBJ2-3, with 8 bases fitting TRBD2. V was pared by 5 bases and J by 2 bases, with 6 bases of the junction left unmatched. This CDR3 contains 15 residues. Germline CDR1 LNHDA, CDR2 SQIVND (reference sequence). In DNA, the CDR3 is TGTGCCAGTAGTGAGACTAGCGTCCTCACAGATACGCAGTATTTT. Translating gives CASSETSVLTDTQYF.

The chain has TRBV6-1 and TRBJ2-1; D call uncertain. Trimming left V 2 bases short and J 7 bases short, with 3 bases between. Germline V gene sequence: CDR1 MNHNS, CDR2 SASEGT. The CDR3 covers 11 residues. The CDR3 protein is CASSEWNEQFF. DNA for the CDR3: TGTGCCAGCAGTGAATGGAATGAGCAGTTCTTC.

The chain joins TRBV28 to TRBJ1-5; D is ambiguous. Per germline, CDR1 MDHEN and CDR2 SYDVKM. Trimming removed 1 base at V and 3 bases at J, with 10 bases between. CDR3 length: 15 amino acids. The CDR3 coding sequence is TGTGCCAGCAGTTTATACCTAGGGCCCAATCAGCCCCAGCATTTT. It encodes CASSLYLGPNQPQHF.

This rearrangement joins TRBV5-1 to TRBJ2-3; 7 positions agree with TRBD1. Losses at the gene ends were 6 bases for V and 0 bases for J; bases not matched to a gene: 4. The length of the CDR3 is 14 residues. From germline, CDR1 is SGHRS and CDR2 YFSETQ. The CDR3 protein is CASKTGPSTDTQYF. The CDR3 DNA follows: TGCGCCAGCAAGACAGGGCCTAGCACAGATACGCAGTATTTT.

The V gene is TRBV7-2, the J gene TRBJ2-7; tentative D call: TRBD1 (5 bases). The CDR3 covers 15 residues. Per germline, CDR1 SGHTA and CDR2 FQGNSA. The V and J ends lost 2 bases and 6 bases respectively, with 17 bases between them. The CDR3 DNA reads as TGTGCCAGCAGCTTAACGAATTTAGCACAGGTCGAGCAGTACTTC. It codes for CASSLTNLAQVEQYF.

The chain recombines TRBV5-1 with TRBJ2-5; 15 nucleotides agree with TRBD2. TRBJ2-7 matches the DNA end more closely, so the J call is doubtful. The CDR3 is 16 amino acids. Germline loops: CDR1 SGHRS, CDR2 YFSETQ. DNA of the CDR3: TGCGCCAGCAGCCTAGGACTAGCGGGAGGGGGATACGAGCAGTACTTC. It yields the protein CASSLGLAGGGYEQYF.

CDR3 sequence reads: CAWRVRDGSSGNTIYF. Written as DNA, the CDR3 is TGTGCCTGGAGAGTCAGGGACGGGAGCTCTGGAAACACCATATATTTT. V usage is TRBV30 and J usage is TRBJ1-3; the D gene is possibly TRBD1 (5 bases). Germline V gives CDR1 GTSNPN, CDR2 SVGIG (reference sequence). V was clipped by 3 bases and J by 0 bases, with 15 bases between them. The CDR3 loop spans 16 amino acids.

This chain joins TRBV18 and TRBJ2-1, with TRBD2 identical over 10 bases. The CDR3 totals 16 residues. The V segment lost 3 bases and the J segment 2 bases; nucleotides outside the gene matches: 4. The germline V gene encodes CDR1 KGHSH and CDR2 LQKENI. The CDR3 sequence is CASSPPGTSAYNEQFF. CDR3 in DNA: TGTGCCAGCTCACCTCCCGGGACTAGCGCCTACAATGAGCAGTTCTTC.

The chain has TRBV10-3 and TRBJ2-1; 7 bases map to TRBD2. The germline gives CDR1 ENHRY, CDR2 SYGVKD. V lost 3 bases, J lost 4 bases, and 9 bases stayed unmatched. This CDR3 spans 16 amino acids. The CDR3 sequence is CAISDVLAGAYNEQFF. The CDR3 bases are TGTGCCATCAGTGACGTCTTGGCGGGAGCTTACAATGAGCAGTTCTTC.

J is TRBJ2-5 and V is TRBV29-1; no clear D gene. CDR1 and CDR2 from the germline V gene are SQVTM and ANQGSEA. V was shortened by 3 bases and J by 5 bases, with 7 bases between the two germline ends. CDR3 length: 11 amino acids. The CDR3 coding sequence is TGCAGCGTTGACTTATCGGAGACCCAGTACTTC. Translated: CSVDLSETQYF.

The rearrangement links TRBV6-1 to TRBJ2-7; D gene unclear. The CDR3 is made up of 14 amino acids. CDR1 is MNHNS and CDR2 is SASEGT in the germline V gene. Trimming took 6 bases from V and 2 from J, leaving 14 bases between them. The CDR3 nucleotides read TGTGCCAGCAGGCTTGCACTCACTGCCTACGAGCAGTACTTC. This sequence encodes CASRLALTAYEQYF.

This chain joins TRBV4-1 and TRBJ2-7, with 15 positions matching TRBD2. This CDR3 spans 18 amino acids. In germline, CDR1 is MGHRA, CDR2 YSYEKL. V shed 4 bases and J 3 bases; nucleotides not matched to a gene: 10. The CDR3 nucleotides are TGCGCCAGCAGCCGTCAATTCCAGGGACTAGCGGGAGGCTACGAGCAGTACTTC. Translation: CASSRQFQGLAGGYEQYF.

The chain recombines TRBV29-1 with TRBJ2-5, with a tentative D call TRBD2 (6 bases). The germline CDR1 and CDR2 sequences are SQVTM and ANQGSEA. This CDR3 has 17 residues. V dropped 7 bases and J dropped 2 bases, with 26 bases sitting between them. The CDR3 coding sequence is TGCAGCGCCCGGGGGTATGGGGTGAGAAATTGGCAAGAGACCCAGTACTTC. It codes for CSARGYGVRNWQETQYF.

This chain connects TRBV27 to TRBJ2-7; D might be TRBD2 (5 bases). The CDR3 consists of 15 residues. Germline V gives CDR1 MNHEY, CDR2 SMNVEV (reference sequence). Trimming removed 4 bases from V and 2 bases from J, with 15 bases in between. CDR3 DNA: TGTGCCAGCAGTTCCGGAAGAGGGAGAACCTACGAGCAGTACTTC. Translation: CASSSGRGRTYEQYF.

The chain links TRBV7-3 to TRBJ2-3; 10 nucleotides match TRBD2. V lost 0 bases and J lost 3; bases outside the gene matches: 6. This CDR3 is 17 amino acids long. Looked up from germline, CDR1 is SGHTA and CDR2 is FQGTGA. The CDR3 reads CASSLTASGSITDTQYF. The CDR3 DNA follows: TGTGCCAGCAGCTTAACGGCTAGCGGGAGTATAACAGATACGCAGTATTTT.

CDR3 amino acids: CTSSQVELDVAGLEQYF. The CDR3 DNA is TGCACCAGCAGCCAAGTGGAATTAGATGTAGCGGGGCTCGAGCAGTACTTC. The V gene is TRBV1, the J gene TRBJ2-7; the D call in the table, TRBD2, was not verified against the DNA. TRBV1 constitutes a pseudogene. This CDR3 has 17 amino acids.

The chain carries TRBV10-3 and TRBJ1-6, with no clear D. V was shortened by 0 bases and J by 6 bases, with 12 bases between the two germline ends. The germline CDR1 and CDR2 sequences are ENHRY and SYGVKD. The CDR3 runs 16 residues. CDR3 sequence (DNA): TGTGCCATCAGTGAGTCAGGCAGAGGGCTTAATTCACCCCTCCACTTT. This encodes CAISESGRGLNSPLHF.

The rearrangement joins TRBV11-2 to TRBJ1-1; tentatively, D is TRBD1 (6 bases). In germline, CDR1 is SGHAT, CDR2 FQNNGV. The CDR3 has 13 amino acids. The V gene lost 5 bases and the J gene lost 4 bases, with 11 bases spanning the gap. Here the CDR3 reads CASSPRRGTEAFF. CDR3 DNA: TGTGCCAGCAGCCCGCGCAGGGGCACTGAAGCTTTCTTT. The variable domain in full, with the rest retrieved from reference TRBV11-2 and TRBJ1-1, is EAGVAQSPRYKIIEKRQSVAFWCNPISGHATLYWYQQILGQGPKLLIQFQNNGVVDDSQLPKDRFSAERLKGVDSTLKIQPAKLEDSAVYLCASSPRRGTEAFFGQGTRLTVV.

The chain has TRBV28 and TRBJ2-7; TRBD1 might be the D (5 bases). Trimming stripped 4 bases from V and 5 bases from J, with 15 bases between. The CDR3 loop spans 14 amino acids. Germline lookup yields CDR1 MDHEN and CDR2 SYDVKM. DNA of the CDR3: TGTGCCAGCAGTTCGCCCAGGGCCCGCAACGAGCAGTACTTC. Translation: CASSSPRARNEQYF.

The chain has TRBV30 and TRBJ2-7; 8 bases match TRBD1. Germline CDR1 and CDR2: GTSNPN and SVGIG (reference sequence). The ends lost 3 bases at V and 3 bases at J; junction bases unmatched: 4. The length of the CDR3 is 13 residues. CDR3 sequence reads: CAWSADRDYEQYF. For the CDR3, the DNA is TGTGCCTGGAGCGCGGACAGGGACTACGAGCAGTACTTC.

The rearrangement uses TRBV5-1 and TRBJ1-1; unclear D gene. Germline V gene lookup returns CDR1 SGHRS and CDR2 YFSETQ. V gave up 4 bases and J gave up 6 bases, with 13 bases separating them. The CDR3 runs to 13 residues. The CDR3 loop is CASSPNPGSEAFF. In DNA, the CDR3 is TGCGCCAGCAGCCCGAACCCGGGGTCTGAAGCTTTCTTT.

V and J are TRBV18 and TRBJ2-7; the D gene is possibly TRBD1 (6 bases). Germline values: CDR1 KGHSH, CDR2 LQKENI. Trimming stripped 0 bases from V and 3 bases from J, with 12 bases between. The CDR3 spans 15 residues. CDR3 DNA sequence: TGTGCCAGCTCACCACCGTCAGGGGCCAGCTACGAGCAGTACTTC. Its translation is CASSPPSGASYEQYF.